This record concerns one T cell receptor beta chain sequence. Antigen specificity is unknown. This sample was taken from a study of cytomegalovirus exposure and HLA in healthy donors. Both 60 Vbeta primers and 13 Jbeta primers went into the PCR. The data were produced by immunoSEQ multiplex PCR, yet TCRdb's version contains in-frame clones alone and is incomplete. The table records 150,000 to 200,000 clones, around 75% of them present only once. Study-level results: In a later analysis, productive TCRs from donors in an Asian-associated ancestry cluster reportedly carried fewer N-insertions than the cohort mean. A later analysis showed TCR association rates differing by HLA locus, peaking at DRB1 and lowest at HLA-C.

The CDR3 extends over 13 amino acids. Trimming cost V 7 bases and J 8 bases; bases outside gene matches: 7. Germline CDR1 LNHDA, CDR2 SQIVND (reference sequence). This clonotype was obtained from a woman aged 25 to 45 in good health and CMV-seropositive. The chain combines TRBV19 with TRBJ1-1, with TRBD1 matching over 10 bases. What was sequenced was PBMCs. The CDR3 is CASTIGTGAEAFF. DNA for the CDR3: TGTGCCAGTACCATCGGGACAGGGGCCGAAGCTTTCTTT.